The entry below describes one T cell receptor beta chain. The target antigen is unknown. CDR1 and CDR2 from the germline V gene are MDHEN and SYDVKM. Trimming took off 5 bases at V and 3 bases at J, with 17 bases between the two ends. This CDR3 has 15 residues. The donors were all Caucasian adults (living in Nashville, Tennessee). Here immunoSEQ multiplex PCR was the method, and the copy in TCRdb shows in-frame clones only, minus some. The sample yields over 1.4 million clones, approximately 96% seen once. The data were taken from a study of shared clonotypes between healthy human individuals. Study conclusions and caveats: Naive subsets tended to show greater estimated richness than memory subsets. Clonotype sharing among donors, it was expected, would be affected by sequencing depth.

The V gene is TRBV28, the J gene TRBJ2-7; a possible D gene is TRBD2 (5 bases). The clonotype comes from a man aged 25 to 40 in good health. The material sequenced was naive CD4+ T cells sorted from blood. As to subset: CD45RA+ positively selected. The CDR3 here is CASSPPKGEIYEQYF. The CDR3 bases are TGTGCCAGCAGTCCGCCCAAGGGAGAAATCTACGAGCAGTACTTC.